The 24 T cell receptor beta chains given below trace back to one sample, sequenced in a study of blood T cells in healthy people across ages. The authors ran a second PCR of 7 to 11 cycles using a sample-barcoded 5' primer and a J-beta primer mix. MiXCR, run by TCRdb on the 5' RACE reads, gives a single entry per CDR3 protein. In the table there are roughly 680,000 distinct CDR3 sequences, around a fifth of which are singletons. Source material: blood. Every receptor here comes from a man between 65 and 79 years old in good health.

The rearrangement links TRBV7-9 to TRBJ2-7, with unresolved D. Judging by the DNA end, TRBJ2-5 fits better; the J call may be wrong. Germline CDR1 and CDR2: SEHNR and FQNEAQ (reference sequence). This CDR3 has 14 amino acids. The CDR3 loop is CASSLALLWETQYF. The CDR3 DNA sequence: TGTGCCAGCAGCTTAGCGCTTTTGTGGGAGACCCAGTACTTC.

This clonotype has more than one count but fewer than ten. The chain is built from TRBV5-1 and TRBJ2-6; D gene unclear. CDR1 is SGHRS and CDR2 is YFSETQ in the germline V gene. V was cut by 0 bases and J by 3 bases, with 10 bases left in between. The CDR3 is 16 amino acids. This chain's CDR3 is CASSLGAYSGANVLTF. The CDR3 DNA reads TGCGCCAGCAGCTTGGGCGCGTACAGTGGGGCCAACGTCCTGACTTTC.

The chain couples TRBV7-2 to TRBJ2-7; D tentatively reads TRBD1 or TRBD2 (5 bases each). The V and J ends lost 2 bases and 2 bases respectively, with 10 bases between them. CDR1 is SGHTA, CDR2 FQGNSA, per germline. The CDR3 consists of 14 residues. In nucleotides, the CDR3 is TGTGCCAGCAGCTTAAGTCGGGGCGCCTACGAGCAGTACTTC. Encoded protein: CASSLSRGAYEQYF.

CDR3 sequence (DNA): TGTGCCAGCAGACCGGGACAGGGGCACTACAATGAGCAGTTCTTC. Protein product: CASRPGQGHYNEQFF. The V call is TRBV7-8, the J call TRBJ2-1, with 10 bases aligning to TRBD1. Germline CDR1 and CDR2: SGHVS and FQNEAQ. CDR3 length: 15 amino acids. Losses at the gene ends were 6 bases for V and 3 bases for J; bases not matched to a gene: 5.

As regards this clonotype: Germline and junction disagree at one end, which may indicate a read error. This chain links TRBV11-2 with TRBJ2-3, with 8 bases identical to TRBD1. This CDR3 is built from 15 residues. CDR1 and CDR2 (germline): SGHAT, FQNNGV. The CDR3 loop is CAGSRGQGPTDTQSF. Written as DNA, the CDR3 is TGTGCCGGCAGCAGGGGGCAGGGGCCCACAGATACGCAGTCTTTT. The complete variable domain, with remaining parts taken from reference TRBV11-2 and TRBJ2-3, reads EAGVAQSPRYKIIEKRQSVAFWCNPISGHATLYWYQQILGQGPKLLIQFQNNGVVDDSQLPKDRFSAERLKGVDSTLKIQPAKLEDSAVYLCAGSRGQGPTDTQSFGPGTRLTVL.

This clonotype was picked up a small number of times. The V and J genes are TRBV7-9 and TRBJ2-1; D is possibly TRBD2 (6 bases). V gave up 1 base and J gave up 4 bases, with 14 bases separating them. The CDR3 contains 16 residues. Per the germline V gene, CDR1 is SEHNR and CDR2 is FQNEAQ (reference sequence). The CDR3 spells CASSLGSSATYNEQFF. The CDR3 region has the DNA TGTGCCAGCAGCTTAGGATCTAGCGCGACATACAATGAGCAGTTCTTC.

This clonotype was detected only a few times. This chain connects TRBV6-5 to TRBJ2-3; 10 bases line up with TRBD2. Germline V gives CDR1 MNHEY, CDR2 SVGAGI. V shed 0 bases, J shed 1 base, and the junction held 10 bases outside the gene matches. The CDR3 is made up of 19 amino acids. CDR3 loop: CASSYSSFPSGRGTDTQYF. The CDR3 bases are TGTGCCAGCAGTTACTCGAGTTTTCCTAGCGGGAGAGGCACAGATACGCAGTATTTT.

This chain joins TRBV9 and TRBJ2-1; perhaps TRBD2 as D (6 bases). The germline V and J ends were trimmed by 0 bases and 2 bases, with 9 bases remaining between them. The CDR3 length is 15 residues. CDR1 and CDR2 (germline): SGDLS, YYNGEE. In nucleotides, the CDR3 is TGTGCCAGCAGCGTAGATGGGGGGACCTACAATGAGCAGTTCTTC. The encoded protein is CASSVDGGTYNEQFF.

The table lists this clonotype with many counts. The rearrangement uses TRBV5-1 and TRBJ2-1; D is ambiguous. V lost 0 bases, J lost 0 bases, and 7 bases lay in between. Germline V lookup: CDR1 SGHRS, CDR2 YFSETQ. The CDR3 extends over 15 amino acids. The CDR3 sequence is CASSLGVASYNEQFF. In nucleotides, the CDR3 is TGCGCCAGCAGCTTGGGTGTCGCCTCCTACAATGAGCAGTTCTTC.

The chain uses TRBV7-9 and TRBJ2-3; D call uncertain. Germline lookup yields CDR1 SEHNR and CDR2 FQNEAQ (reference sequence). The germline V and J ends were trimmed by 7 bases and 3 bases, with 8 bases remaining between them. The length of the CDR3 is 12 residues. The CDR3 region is CASTKETDTQYF. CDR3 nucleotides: TGTGCCAGCACAAAGGAAACAGATACGCAGTATTTT. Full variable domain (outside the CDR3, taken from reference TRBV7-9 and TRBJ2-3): DTGVSQNPRHKITKRGQNVTFRCDPISEHNRLYWYRQTLGQGPEFLTYFQNEAQLEKSRLLSDRFSAERPKGSFSTLEIQRTEQGDSAMYLCASTKETDTQYFGPGTRLTVL.

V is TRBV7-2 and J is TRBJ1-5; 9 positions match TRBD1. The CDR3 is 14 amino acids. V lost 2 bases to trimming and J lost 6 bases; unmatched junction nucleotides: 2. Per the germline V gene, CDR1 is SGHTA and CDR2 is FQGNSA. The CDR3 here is CASSLTGGFQPQHF. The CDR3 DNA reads TGTGCCAGCAGCTTAACAGGGGGCTTTCAGCCCCAGCATTTT.

In DNA, the CDR3 is TGCGCCAGCAGCTCGGGACGGGGCTTGTTGGAGACCCAGTACTTC. This gives the protein CASSSGRGLLETQYF. This chain uses TRBV5-1 with TRBJ2-5, with D possibly being TRBD1 or TRBD2 (5 bases each). Germline V gene data show CDR1 as SGHRS and CDR2 as YFSETQ. CDR3 length equals 15 residues. With 3 bases removed from V and 5 bases from J, the gap between germline ends came to 17 bases.

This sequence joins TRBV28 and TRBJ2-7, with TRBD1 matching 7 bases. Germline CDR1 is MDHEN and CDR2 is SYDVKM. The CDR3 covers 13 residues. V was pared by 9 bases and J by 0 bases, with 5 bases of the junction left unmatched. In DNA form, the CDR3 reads TGTGCCAGTACCGGGACAGTCTCCTACGAGCAGTACTTC. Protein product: CASTGTVSYEQYF.

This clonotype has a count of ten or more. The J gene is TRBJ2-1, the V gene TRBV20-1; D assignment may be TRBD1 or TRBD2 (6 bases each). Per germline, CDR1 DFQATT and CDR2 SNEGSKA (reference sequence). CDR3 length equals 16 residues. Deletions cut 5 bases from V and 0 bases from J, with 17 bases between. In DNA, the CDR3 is TGCAGTGCTCCCCCGGGCGGAGGGGGCTCCTACAATGAGCAGTTCTTC. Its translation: CSAPPGGGGSYNEQFF.

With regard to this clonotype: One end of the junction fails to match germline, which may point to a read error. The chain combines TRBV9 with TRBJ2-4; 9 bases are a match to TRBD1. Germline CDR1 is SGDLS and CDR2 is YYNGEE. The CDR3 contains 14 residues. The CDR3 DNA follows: TGTGCCTGCAGTACGCCGGGACAGGGTAACATTCAGTACTTC. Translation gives CACSTPGQGNIQYF.

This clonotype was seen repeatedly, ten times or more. CDR3 coding DNA: TGTGCCAGCAGCAAGGCAGGGGAGATCACTGAAGCTTTCTTT. Translated: CASSKAGEITEAFF. The V and J genes are TRBV2 and TRBJ1-1; D may be TRBD1 (6 bases). This CDR3 is built from 14 residues. Trimming took 6 bases from V and 4 from J, leaving 15 bases between them. Per the germline V gene, CDR1 is SNHLY and CDR2 is FYNNEI. The variable domain in full, with the rest retrieved from reference TRBV2 and TRBJ1-1, is EPEVTQTPSHQVTQMGQEVILRCVPISNHLYFYWYRQILGQKVEFLVSFYNNEISEKSEIFDDQFSVERPDGSNFTLKIRSTKLEDSAMYFCASSKAGEITEAFFGQGTRLTVV.

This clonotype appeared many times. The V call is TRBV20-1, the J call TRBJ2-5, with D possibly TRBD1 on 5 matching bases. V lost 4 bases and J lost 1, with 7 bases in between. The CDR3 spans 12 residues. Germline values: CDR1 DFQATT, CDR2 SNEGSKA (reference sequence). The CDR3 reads CSATGFQETQYF. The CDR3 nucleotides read TGCAGTGCTACAGGGTTCCAAGAGACCCAGTACTTC.

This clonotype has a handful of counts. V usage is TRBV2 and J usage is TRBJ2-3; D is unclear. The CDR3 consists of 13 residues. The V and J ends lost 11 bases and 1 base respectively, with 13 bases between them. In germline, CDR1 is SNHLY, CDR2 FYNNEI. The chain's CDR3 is CACHLSRTDTQYF. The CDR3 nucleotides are TGTGCCTGCCACCTATCCCGCACAGATACGCAGTATTTT.

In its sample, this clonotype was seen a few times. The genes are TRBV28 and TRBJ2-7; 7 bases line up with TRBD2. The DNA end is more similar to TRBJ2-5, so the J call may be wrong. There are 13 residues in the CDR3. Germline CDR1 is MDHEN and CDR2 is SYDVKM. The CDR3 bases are TGTGCCAGCAGTTTTCGGGACTACAAGACCCAGTACTTC. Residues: CASSFRDYKTQYF.

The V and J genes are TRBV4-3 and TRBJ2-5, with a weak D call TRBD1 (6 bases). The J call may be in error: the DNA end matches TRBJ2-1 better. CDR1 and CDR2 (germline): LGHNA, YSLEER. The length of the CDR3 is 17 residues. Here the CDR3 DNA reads TGCGCCAGCAGCCAAGACCAAGACAGGCCAATATGGAATGAGCAGTTCTTC. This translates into CASSQDQDRPIWNEQFF.

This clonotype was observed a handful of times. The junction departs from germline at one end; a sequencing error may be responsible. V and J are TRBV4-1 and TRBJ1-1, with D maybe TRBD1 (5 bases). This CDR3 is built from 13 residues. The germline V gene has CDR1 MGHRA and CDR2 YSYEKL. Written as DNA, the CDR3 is TGCGCCAGCAGCACAATCGACAGCACTGGAGCTTTCTTT. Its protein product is CASSTIDSTGAFF.

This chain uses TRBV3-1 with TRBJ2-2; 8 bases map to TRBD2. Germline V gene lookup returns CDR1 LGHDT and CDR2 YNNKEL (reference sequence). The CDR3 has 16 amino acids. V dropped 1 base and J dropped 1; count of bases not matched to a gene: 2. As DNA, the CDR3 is TGTGCCAGCAGCCAAGCGAGCGGGAGGAACACCGGGGAGCTGTTTTTT. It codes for CASSQASGRNTGELFF.

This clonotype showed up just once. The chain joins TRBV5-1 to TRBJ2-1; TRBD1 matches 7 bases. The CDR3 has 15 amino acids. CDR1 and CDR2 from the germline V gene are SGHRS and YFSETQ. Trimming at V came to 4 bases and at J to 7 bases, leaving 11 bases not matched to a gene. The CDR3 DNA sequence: TGCGCCAGCAGCCAGGGACAGAACCTTTGGAATGAGCAGTTCTTC. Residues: CASSQGQNLWNEQFF.

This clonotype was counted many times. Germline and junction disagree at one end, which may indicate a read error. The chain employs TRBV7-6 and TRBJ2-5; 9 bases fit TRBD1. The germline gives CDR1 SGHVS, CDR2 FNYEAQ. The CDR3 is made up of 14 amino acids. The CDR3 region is CASSLGTGLETQYF. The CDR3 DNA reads TGTGCTAGCAGCTTAGGGACAGGGCTTGAGACCCAGTACTTC.